The sequence of this T cell receptor beta chain was determined in a study of sequential checkpoint blockade in melanoma (dated by TCRdb to about 2019). Context from the whole study: Patients were randomized 1:1 to first-line nivolumab followed by ipilimumab (arm A) or ipilimumab followed by nivolumab (arm B). Both trial sequences were followed by maintenance nivolumab.

This sample's treatment or condition label indicates: randomized to nivolumab then ipilimumab (arm A) or the reverse (arm B). No trial patient had received prior DNA-damaging chemotherapy. A FACS Aria II flow cytometer was used to sort live CD3+CD8+ cells that were negative for CD19 and CD56 from thawed PBMCs. Samples were obtained from patients with melanoma enrolled in CheckMate 064, a randomized, open-label phase II trial of sequential checkpoint blockade. Peripheral blood mononuclear cells were collected by leukapheresis, purified using Ficoll-Paque, and frozen in human serum containing around 10% DMSO. Immediately after sorting, the purity of the sorted blood CD3+CD8+ cells was confirmed to be >98%, and DNA was then extracted. The immunoSEQ Assay was used to immunosequence TCRbeta CDR3 regions from genomic DNA. Prior to high-throughput sequencing, genomic DNA was amplified by bias-controlled multiplex PCR. Processing in the source paper ran as follows. To quantify the absolute abundance of each unique TCRbeta CDR3 region, the sequences were collapsed and filtered. Clonality, defined as 1 minus Pielou's evenness, was calculated using only productive rearrangements. Clones with significantly greater frequencies in on-treatment versus baseline samples were identified using a previously published method. Entries here come from immuneACCESS through TCRdb and include only in-frame sequences with V and J called. Some clones fail to appear in such tables; in the studies checked, an unresolved V gene covers under half of the shortfall, and the cause of the remainder is unknown. D and trimming come from the DNA, and the V and J calls and clone size come from that table. The sample includes fewer than 8,500 clones, with about 84% observed a single time. In total, the top ten clones hold about 7.4% of the sample.

Study-wide conclusions, independent of this receptor: Validation of the response-prediction model combining TCR metrics and mutation burden is needed in larger, independent patient cohorts.

In regard to this clone: Its antigen is not yet known. No much larger clonotype is one base removed from it; base qualities were not supplied.

The germline V gene provides CDR1 LGHNA and CDR2 YNFKEQ. V lost 2 bases and J lost 3 bases; the stretch between them is 14 bases long. The CDR3 covers 15 residues, taking in both the cysteine and the phenylalanine. The only DNA kept is the CDR3, 45 bases in frame from the first base. The receptor comes from a human donor with melanoma. Material: CD8+ T cells sorted from blood (inferred from file names), obtained from a patient given nivolumab and ipilimumab in sequence. This chain joins TRBV4-2 to TRBJ2-7; D gene: possibly TRBD1, on 6 matching bases. The DNA is as follows: TGTGCCAGCAGCCAATCTACAGGGTACGGCTACGAGCAGTACTTC. Its protein product is CASSQSTGYGYEQYF.